The next 14 T cell receptor beta chains were all read from a single sample in a study of regulatory T cells in long-lasting Graves disease (dated by TCRdb to about 2021). Library method: multiplex PCR. For sequencing, an Illumina HiSeq 4000 was employed. To build TCR beta libraries, CDR3 regions were amplified by Arm-PCR using iRepertoire HTBI primers. TCRdb reprocessing: public reads trimmed at Q25 with fastp, clones called with MiXCR, in-frame beta chains kept. Identical CDR3 proteins give one entry, which carries the most common genes and DNA. The sample table shows some 420,000 distinct CDR3 sequences, and around a fifth are seen once. The ten largest clones represent over 10% of the sample. The time point label, as the study defines it: persistent/refractory GD, antithyroid drugs over 5 years with positive TRAb. For both TCR sequencing and RNA sequencing, RNA was extracted from PBMCs in TRIzol.

The material sequenced was peripheral blood mononuclear cells (PBMCs), taken when the disease was refractory, from a patient treated with antithyroid drugs. The source of these receptors is a female donor with Graves disease.

In this sample, this clonotype turned up a few times. V and J are TRBV7-3 and TRBJ1-1, with a possible D match to TRBD1 (6 bases). V lost 5 bases and J lost 4, with 14 bases in between. The CDR3 is 14 residues long. Looked up from germline, CDR1 is SGHTA and CDR2 is FQGTGA. The CDR3 nucleotides read TGTGCCAGCAGCCTATATCAGGGGTCCACTGAAGCTTTCTTT. Translated, it gives CASSLYQGSTEAFF.

This clonotype was recorded many times. The chain links TRBV28 to TRBJ2-7; D not certain. The germline V and J ends were trimmed by 5 bases and 6 bases, with 11 bases remaining between them. The CDR3 length is 12 residues. The germline V gene has CDR1 MDHEN and CDR2 SYDVKM. CDR3: CASSRRTGEQYF. The CDR3 bases are TGTGCCAGCAGTCGAAGAACTGGCGAGCAGTACTTC.

This clonotype was found many times. This rearrangement joins TRBV19 to TRBJ1-4; D is unclear. Looked up from germline, CDR1 is LNHDA and CDR2 is SQIVND (reference sequence). The CDR3 is made up of 19 amino acids. Trimming stripped 0 bases from V and 0 bases from J, with 17 bases between. In DNA form, the CDR3 reads TGTGCCAGTAGTATAGATGCGGAGATCCCGACATCAACTAATGAAAAACTGTTTTTT. It yields the protein CASSIDAEIPTSTNEKLFF. Full variable domain (outside the CDR3, taken from reference TRBV19 and TRBJ1-4): DGGITQSPKYLFRKEGQNVTLSCEQNLNHDAMYWYRQDPGQGLRLIYYSQIVNDFQKGDIAEGYSVSREKKESFPLTVTSAQKNPTAFYLCASSIDAEIPTSTNEKLFFGSGTQLSVL.

Comments on this clonotype: At one end the junction does not follow the germline gene, possibly because of a read error. The chain uses TRBV5-1 and TRBJ1-2; D is perhaps TRBD1 (6 bases). The length of the CDR3 is 14 residues. CDR1 SGHRS and CDR2 YFSETQ come from the germline V gene. DNA for the CDR3: TGCGCCAGCAGCCCTTGGGGGGCCAACTATGGCTACGCCTTC. Translation gives CASSPWGANYGYAF.

This clonotype was observed at least ten times. The chain carries TRBV20-1 and TRBJ2-5, with TRBD2 as a possible D gene (5 bases). The CDR3 is 13 residues long. The V end was cut by 0 bases, the J end by 5 bases, with 10 bases between. The germline gives CDR1 DFQATT, CDR2 SNEGSKA (reference sequence). The CDR3 DNA reads TGCAGTGCTAGAGATGAGGGTTGGGAGACCCAGTACTTC. Translation gives CSARDEGWETQYF.

This clonotype was recorded many times. The V call is TRBV7-2, the J call TRBJ1-2; no clear D. The CDR3 consists of 13 residues. Trimming shortened V by 2 bases and J by 6 bases, and 10 bases separated the two germline ends. Germline loops: CDR1 SGHTA, CDR2 FQGNSA. CDR3 in amino acids: CASSLLNRDGYTF. The CDR3 nucleotides are TGTGCCAGCAGCTTACTGAACAGAGATGGCTACACCTTC.

This clonotype appeared many times. One end of the junction is discordant with germline, which a read error may explain. The chain employs TRBV28 and TRBJ1-5; D call uncertain. This CDR3 spans 12 amino acids. Looked up from germline, CDR1 is MDHEN and CDR2 is SYDVKM. The CDR3 is CASSFDSTPRYF. The CDR3 DNA reads TGTGCCAGCAGTTTTGACTCTACGCCCAGATATTTT.

The sample holds many counts of this clonotype. V gene TRBV20-1 combines with J gene TRBJ1-2; TRBD1 matches 8 bases. V shed 2 bases and J 4 bases; nucleotides not matched to a gene: 6. The CDR3 runs to 14 residues. Germline V gives CDR1 DFQATT, CDR2 SNEGSKA (reference sequence). Here the CDR3 reads CSARPGGKGYGYTF. The CDR3 DNA follows: TGCAGTGCTAGACCAGGGGGCAAGGGCTATGGCTACACCTTC.

To note about this clonotype: This may arise from a read error, as a much more abundant clone is one base away. V usage is TRBV29-1 and J usage is TRBJ2-7, with 8 bases that match TRBD2. The germline CDR1 and CDR2 sequences are SQVTM and ANQGSEA. J was trimmed by 9 bases and V by 4 bases; bases with no gene match: 8. This CDR3 has 12 amino acids. CDR3 sequence: CSVVGGAGGQYF. In DNA form, the CDR3 reads TGCAGCGTTGTCGGGGGGGCCGGAGGGCAGTACTTC.

The CDR3 DNA reads as TGCGCCAGCAGCCAAGTCGGCTCCTCGGTCTATGGCTACACCTTC. This encodes CASSQVGSSVYGYTF. The V call is TRBV4-1, the J call TRBJ1-2; D uncertain. V was shortened by 1 base and J by 4 bases, with 13 bases between the two germline ends. CDR1 is MGHRA and CDR2 is YSYEKL in the germline V gene. The CDR3 runs 15 residues.

This clonotype was seen at least ten times. The chain couples TRBV2 to TRBJ1-5; the D gene is possibly TRBD1 (5 bases). This CDR3 contains 17 residues. Between the trimmed V and J ends, which lost 3 bases and 0 bases, there was a span of 15 bases. Germline CDR1 is SNHLY and CDR2 is FYNNEI. The CDR3 region has the DNA TGTGCCAGCAGTGAGGAAATGACAGTTAATAGCAATCAGCCCCAGCATTTT. As protein: CASSEEMTVNSNQPQHF.

This clonotype was found a few times. This chain links TRBV7-9 with TRBJ2-5; weak D call: TRBD1 (6 bases). The CDR3 is 14 residues long. Germline V CDR1 and CDR2: SEHNR, FQNEAQ (reference sequence). V was pared by 7 bases and J by 5 bases, with 17 bases between. CDR3 coding DNA: TGTGCCAGCACAGGGGCCCTCAAGAGGGAGACCCAGTACTTC. This encodes CASTGALKRETQYF.

V usage is TRBV6-1 and J usage is TRBJ1-1; the match to TRBD1 covers 9 bases. After removal of 3 bases from V and 10 bases from J, the junction contained 9 bases not matched to a gene. CDR1 is MNHNS and CDR2 is SASEGT in the germline V gene. This CDR3 has 14 amino acids. CDR3 sequence: CASSDSNRGLVAFF. CDR3 nucleotides: TGTGCCAGCAGTGACTCGAACAGGGGGCTTGTAGCTTTCTTT.

V is TRBV3-1 and J is TRBJ1-6; unclear D gene. Germline V lookup: CDR1 LGHDT, CDR2 YNNKEL (reference sequence). V lost 3 bases to trimming and J lost 7 bases, with 19 bases between them. The CDR3 is made up of 17 amino acids. The chain's CDR3 is CASSHPLSEAPNSPLHF. CDR3 in DNA: TGTGCCAGCAGCCACCCCCTTTCTGAGGCTCCGAATTCACCCCTCCACTTT.